This TCR beta chain stems from a study of blood T cell repertoires in COVID-19. In the study's own analysis: Amplifying reference gene primers gave estimates of nucleated cell counts. Clones were read by immunoSEQ multiplex PCR, and TCRdb kept only the in-frame ones, dropping some. V and J calls and clone size follow that table, whereas D and trimming were derived from the DNA. This table has 200,000 to 250,000 clones, 70% to 90% appearing once. This CDR3 spans 12 amino acids. Between the trimmed V and J ends, which lost 1 base and 4 bases, there was a span of 4 bases. Germline V gene lookup returns CDR1 LGHDT and CDR2 YNNKEL (reference sequence). Cohorts were based on clinical histories the participants reported.

This receptor was obtained from a middle-aged woman with acute COVID-19. Sequencing was done on a sample of PBMCs or T cells enriched from blood (not recorded which). This rearrangement joins TRBV3-1 (or the pseudogene TRBV3-2) to TRBJ1-1, with D unclear. The CDR3 reads CASSQVFTEAFF. CDR3 nucleotides: TGTGCCAGCAGCCAAGTATTCACTGAAGCTTTCTTT.